The 6 T cell receptor beta chains reported below all come from one sample, sequenced in a study of blood T cells in healthy people across ages. The authors ran a second PCR of about 6 to 11 cycles using a sample-barcoded 5' primer and a J-beta primer mix. MiXCR, run by TCRdb on the 5' RACE reads, gives a single entry per CDR3 protein. The sample comprises around 1.5 million distinct CDR3 sequences, approximately 32% of which are singletons, and about 11% rests with the top ten. The sequenced material came from blood. These receptors were obtained from a woman in her 30s in good health.

The chain joins TRBV20-1 to TRBJ2-1, with a tentative D call TRBD1 (5 bases). The CDR3 spans 12 residues. The V and J ends lost 3 bases and 9 bases respectively, with 12 bases between them. In germline, CDR1 is DFQATT, CDR2 SNEGSKA (reference sequence). The CDR3 DNA follows: TGCAGTGCTAGCGCAGGGCGTGGTGAGCAGTTCTTC. Protein sequence: CSASAGRGEQFF.

In this sample, this clonotype turned up a few times. J is TRBJ2-1 and V is TRBV29-1, with 11 bases identical to TRBD2. Germline trimming cut 2 bases from V and 5 bases from J; bases unmatched to any gene: 11. Germline values: CDR1 SQVTM, CDR2 ANQGSEA. The CDR3 is 17 amino acids. The CDR3 protein is CSVEILAGGHSHNEQFF. The DNA of the CDR3 is TGCAGCGTTGAAATCCTAGCGGGAGGCCATTCCCACAATGAGCAGTTCTTC.

The chain uses TRBV4-1 and TRBJ1-6; D gene unclear. The V gene lost 1 base and the J gene lost 3 bases, with 10 bases spanning the gap. The CDR3 totals 16 residues. From germline, CDR1 is MGHRA and CDR2 YSYEKL. The CDR3 sequence is CASSQVIGNYNSPLHF. The CDR3 DNA follows: TGCGCCAGCAGCCAAGTCATAGGGAACTATAATTCACCCCTCCACTTT.

This clonotype was counted only a few times. The rearrangement joins TRBV11-2 to TRBJ1-4; D gene unclear. This CDR3 region has 16 residues. V gave up 5 bases and J gave up 4 bases, with 17 bases separating them. Germline CDR1 reads SGHAT; CDR2 reads FQNNGV. The CDR3 loop reads CASSVLLGVNNEKLFF. CDR3 nucleotide sequence: TGTGCCAGCAGCGTATTGCTCGGCGTCAATAATGAAAAACTGTTTTTT.

The CDR3 spells CASSSSGMDTQYF. The CDR3 DNA reads as TGTGCCAGCAGTTCTAGCGGGATGGATACGCAGTATTTT. V and J are TRBV27 and TRBJ2-3, with 9 bases identical to TRBD2. With 4 bases clipped from V and 6 bases from J, the junction kept 2 bases outside the gene matches. CDR1 is MNHEY, CDR2 SMNVEV, per germline (reference sequence). This CDR3 region has 13 residues.

The chain combines TRBV11-2 with TRBJ2-1; D not certain. The CDR3 sequence is 13 residues long. V lost 2 bases and J 9 bases, leaving 11 bases between the germline ends. Germline values: CDR1 SGHAT, CDR2 FQNNGV. The chain's CDR3 is CASSLRLWGEQFF. The CDR3 bases are TGTGCCAGCAGCTTACGGCTGTGGGGTGAGCAGTTCTTC.